Listed below are T cell receptor beta chains from one sample, sequenced in a study of T cells in Graves' hyperthyroidism and ophthalmopathy. TCRdb re-called the multiplex PCR reads with MiXCR, one entry per CDR3 protein. The repertoire holds 500,000 to 600,000 distinct CDR3 sequences, with 20% as singletons. The sequenced sample consisted of blood. These receptors were obtained from a man between 35 and 55 years old with Graves' ophthalmopathy. The CDR3 runs from the conserved cysteine through the conserved F or W. The order of the fields is D gene, clone size, V gene, J gene, CDR3 protein, CDR3 DNA. D genes are given only for firm matches. Rows may omit the clone size; those that give it use once, few, many or a size class.

>.|many|TRBV2|TRBJ2-3
CASSEDRLSTDTQYF
TGTGCCAGCAGTGAAGACAGGCTTTCCACAGATACGCAGTATTTT
>.|many|TRBV6-1|TRBJ2-2
CASRPLKGLPNTGELFF
TGTGCCAGCAGGCCTCTAAAGGGACTCCCGAACACCGGGGAGCTGTTTTTT
>TRBD1|few|TRBV5-6|TRBJ1-4
CASSRPGQANEKLFF
TGTGCCAGCAGCCGGCCGGGACAGGCTAATGAAAAACTGTTTTTT
>.|many|TRBV5-1|TRBJ1-1
CASSLVGMNTEAFF
TGTGCCAGCAGCTTAGTAGGGATGAACACTGAAGCTTTCTTT
>TRBD1|.|TRBV5-5|TRBJ1-1
CASLGQGLTEAFF
TGTGCCAGCTTAGGACAGGGACTCACTGAAGCTTTCTTT
>TRBD2|many|TRBV29-1|TRBJ2-1
CSFAGTSGRALYNEQFF
TGCAGCTTCGCCGGGACTAGCGGGAGGGCCCTCTACAATGAGCAGTTCTTC
>.|.|TRBV4-2|TRBJ2-1
CASSQDRTSGKQFF
TGTGCCAGCAGCCAAGATCGTACCTCTGGTAAACAGTTCTTC
>.|few|TRBV7-9|TRBJ2-7
CASSLASGFDEQYF
TGTGCCAGCAGCTTAGCGTCCGGATTTGACGAGCAGTACTTC
>TRBD1|.|TRBV6-2/TRBV6-3|TRBJ1-1
CASSLRDRGFTEAFF
TGTGCCAGCAGCCTAAGGGACAGGGGGTTCACTGAAGCTTTCTTT
>.|many|TRBV14|TRBJ1-1
CASSRQFTEAFF
TGTGCCAGCAGCCGACAGTTTACTGAAGCTTTCTTT
>.|.|TRBV3-1|TRBJ2-4
CASSQVPGRVVQYF
TGTGCCAGCAGCCAAGTACCGGGGAGAGTCGTTCAGTACTTC
>.|few|TRBV5-1|TRBJ2-1
CASSSRGFSSNEQFF
TGCGCCAGCAGTTCCCGGGGGTTTAGTTCGAATGAGCAGTTCTTC
>.|few|TRBV28|TRBJ1-1
CASQGLVAEAFF
TGTGCCAGTCAGGGTCTGGTTGCTGAAGCTTTCTTT
>.|.|TRBV15|TRBJ1-1
CATSRPEGLTEAFF
TGTGCCACCAGCCGCCCCGAGGGGCTTACTGAAGCTTTCTTT
>TRBD1|.|TRBV27|TRBJ1-2
CASRGWDREGYTF
TGTGCCAGCAGGGGGTGGGACAGGGAAGGCTACACCTTC
>TRBD2|once|TRBV30|TRBJ2-2
CAWSGLAGGKNTGELFF
TGTGCCTGGAGCGGGCTAGCGGGGGGCAAAAACACCGGGGAGCTGTTTTTT
>.|few|TRBV5-6|TRBJ2-1
CASSLGQGGSYNEQFF
TGTGCCAGCAGCTTGGGACAGGGAGGGTCCTACAATGAGCAGTTCTTC
>TRBD2|many|TRBV20-1|TRBJ2-3
CSAAGLKKETQYF
TGCAGTGCGGCGGGACTAAAGAAGGAAACGCAGTATTTT
>.|few|TRBV28|TRBJ1-5
CASSLLGENQPQHF
TGTGCCAGCAGTTTATTAGGTGAAAATCAGCCCCAGCATTTT
>TRBD2|.|TRBV6-6|TRBJ2-2
CASSYGEGGPNTGELFF
TGTGCCAGCAGTTACGGGGAGGGAGGGCCGAACACCGGGGAGCTGTTTTTT
>TRBD2|few|TRBV18|TRBJ2-7
CASSPPASGGSEQYF
TGTGCCAGCTCACCACCGGCTAGCGGGGGTTCCGAGCAGTACTTC
>.|.|TRBV4-2|TRBJ1-3
CASSERDSDGNTIYF
TGTGCCAGCAGCGAAAGGGATAGCGATGGAAACACCATATATTTT
>TRBD1|.|TRBV27|TRBJ1-2
CASSLSSQGAYNYGYTF
TGTGCCAGCAGTTTGTCCTCACAGGGGGCATACAACTATGGCTACACCTTC
>.|.|TRBV19|TRBJ1-1
CASSIVGGADTEAFF
TGTGCCAGTAGTATAGTGGGGGGCGCGGACACTGAAGCTTTCTTT
>.|once|TRBV4-1|TRBJ2-2
CASSPGESPSREELFF
TGCGCCAGCAGCCCCGGAGAGTCGCCCTCAAGGGAGGAGCTGTTTTTT
>TRBD2|.|TRBV7-2|TRBJ2-7
CASSLIGRESHEQYF
TGTGCCAGCAGCTTAATAGGGCGGGAGAGCCACGAGCAGTACTTC
>.|.|TRBV5-1|TRBJ2-1
CASSYGPLGGNEQFF
TGCGCCAGCAGCTATGGACCCCTCGGCGGCAATGAGCAGTTCTTC
>.|.|TRBV25-1|TRBJ2-1
CASSEGINEQFF
TGTGCCAGCAGTGAAGGGATCAATGAGCAGTTCTTC
>.|.|TRBV19|TRBJ2-1
CASSIPRRMSSYNEQFF
TGTGCCAGTAGTATACCCCGGCGGATGAGCTCCTACAATGAGCAGTTCTTC
>.|.|TRBV29-1|TRBJ2-7
CSVERFGGTYEQYF
TGCAGCGTTGAAAGGTTTGGGGGAACCTACGAGCAGTACTTC
>.|few|TRBV18|TRBJ1-2
CASSPRGQYSNYGYTF
TGTGCCAGCTCACCTAGAGGACAGTACTCTAACTATGGCTACACCTTC
>TRBD1|few|TRBV2|TRBJ2-1
CASSERTGGNEQFF
TGTGCCAGCAGTGAAAGGACAGGGGGCAATGAGCAGTTCTTC
>.|.|TRBV6-5|TRBJ1-4
CASSSREMGVTEKLFF
TGTGCCAGCAGTTCCCGAGAGATGGGAGTAACCGAAAAACTGTTTTTT
>.|.|TRBV11-2|TRBJ2-5
CASRGGSQETQYF
TGTGCCAGCAGGGGCGGTTCCCAAGAGACCCAGTACTTC
>.|.|TRBV5-1|TRBJ2-7
CASSLKTGDTYEQYF
TGCGCCAGCAGCCTCAAAACAGGAGACACCTACGAGCAGTACTTC
>.|few|TRBV6-1|TRBJ1-5
CASSEARTAPQPQHF
TGTGCCAGCAGTGAAGCGAGGACAGCCCCTCAGCCCCAGCATTTT
>.|.|TRBV19|TRBJ1-2
CASSMKGTYGYTF
TGTGCCAGTAGTATGAAGGGTACCTATGGCTACACCTTC
>TRBD1|many|TRBV2|TRBJ2-1
CASIYRTGDYNEQFF
TGTGCCAGCATCTATCGGACAGGTGATTACAATGAGCAGTTCTTC
>.|.|TRBV19|TRBJ1-2
CASNLQGRGYTF
TGTGCCAGTAATCTACAGGGACGGGGCTACACCTTC
>TRBD2|many|TRBV6-1|TRBJ2-5
CASSAPGPGGETQYF
TGTGCCAGCAGTGCTCCGGGACCGGGGGGAGAGACCCAGTACTTC
>.|many|TRBV12-3/TRBV12-4|TRBJ2-1
CASVPWTGSSYNEQFF
TGTGCCAGCGTCCCCTGGACCGGAAGCTCCTACAATGAGCAGTTCTTC
>.|few|TRBV15|TRBJ1-2
CATSRARAAGRGARGYTF
TGTGCCACCAGCAGAGCGAGGGCGGCGGGCAGGGGAGCGCGTGGCTACACCTTC
>.|many|TRBV3-1|TRBJ2-5
CASSRSLASYKETQYF
TGTGCCAGCAGCCGAAGTCTAGCGAGCTATAAAGAGACCCAGTACTTC
>TRBD1|many|TRBV6-5|TRBJ2-7
CASSYTTGDGVQYF
TGTGCCAGCAGTTACACGACAGGGGACGGTGTGCAGTACTTC
>.|many|TRBV12-5|TRBJ1-1
CASANTGNTEAFF
TGTGCTAGTGCCAACACAGGGAACACTGAAGCTTTCTTT
>.|many|TRBV18|TRBJ1-5
CASSPDQGNQPQHF
TGTGCCAGCTCACCAGACCAGGGGAATCAGCCCCAGCATTTT
>.|many|TRBV30|TRBJ2-1
CAWTGGLTYNEQFF
TGTGCCTGGACTGGGGGACTGACTTACAATGAGCAGTTCTTC
>.|many|TRBV2|TRBJ1-2
CASSEDVRVGYTF
TGTGCCAGCAGTGAGGACGTTAGGGTCGGCTACACCTTC
>.|many|TRBV6-2/TRBV6-3|TRBJ2-7
CASSYVSSGYEQYF
TGTGCCAGCAGTTACGTGAGTAGCGGCTACGAGCAGTACTTC
>TRBD1|.|TRBV24-1|TRBJ2-1
CATSDLGTGPNEQFF
TGTGCCACCAGTGATTTGGGGACAGGGCCCAATGAGCAGTTCTTC
>.|few|TRBV6-1|TRBJ1-1
CASTPDATNTEAFF
TGTGCCAGCACCCCCGACGCAACGAACACTGAAGCTTTCTTT
>.|.|TRBV5-1|TRBJ1-1
CASSLVGVGDTEAFF
TGCGCCAGCAGCTTGGTCGGAGTGGGGGACACTGAAGCTTTCTTT
>.|many|TRBV30|TRBJ2-4
CAWSAGVTKNIQYF
TGTGCCTGGAGTGCAGGGGTAACCAAAAACATTCAGTACTTC
>.|.|TRBV19|TRBJ1-3
CASSMNLDRNTIYF
TGTGCCAGTAGTATGAACCTAGATCGAAACACCATATATTTT
>TRBD2|many|TRBV28|TRBJ2-1
CASSPPSGTSGSDEQFF
TGTGCCAGCAGTCCCCCATCCGGGACTAGCGGGAGTGATGAGCAGTTCTTC
>.|.|TRBV29-1|TRBJ1-1
CSAFPTGGGNTEAFF
TGCAGCGCCTTTCCGACCGGGGGTGGGAACACTGAAGCTTTCTTT
>TRBD1|.|TRBV7-8|TRBJ2-1
CASSSGQGESNEQFF
TGTGCCAGCAGCTCTGGACAGGGTGAAAGCAATGAGCAGTTCTTC
>.|.|TRBV7-9|TRBJ2-5
CASSLDQRRETQYF
TGTGCCAGCAGCTTAGACCAGCGTCGAGAGACCCAGTACTTC